These 9 T cell receptor beta chains were sequenced from one sample in a study of blood T cell repertoires in COVID-19. Sequencing used immunoSEQ multiplex PCR; TCRdb keeps in-frame clones, though not all of them. The data show 100,000 to 150,000 clones, more than 75% seen once. Sequencing was carried out using peripheral blood. The receptors here all came from a woman aged 70-85 years with COVID-19, enrolled during active disease.

V usage is TRBV7-3 and J usage is TRBJ2-1, with TRBD2 identical over 8 bases. This CDR3 is built from 17 residues. The V gene end was trimmed by 5 bases and the J gene end by 0 bases; junction bases not matched to a gene: 9. Germline V gene sequence: CDR1 SGHTA, CDR2 FQGTGA. The CDR3 reads CASSPGSGTSSYNEQFF. The CDR3 nucleotides are TGTGCCAGCAGCCCAGGCTCCGGGACTAGCTCCTACAATGAGCAGTTCTTC.

The chain links TRBV28 to TRBJ2-1, with 8 bases matching TRBD2. Germline-derived CDR1 and CDR2 are MDHEN and SYDVKM. With V trimmed by 4 bases and J by 3 bases, 8 bases remained unmatched. This CDR3 region has 16 residues. The CDR3 spells CASSSLWRGDYNEQFF. The CDR3 bases are TGTGCCAGCAGTTCTCTGTGGCGGGGGGACTACAATGAGCAGTTCTTC.

This clone appeared once. This rearrangement joins TRBV19 to TRBJ2-5, with TRBD2 matching over 10 bases. CDR1 is LNHDA, CDR2 SQIVND, per germline (reference sequence). Losses at the gene ends were 2 bases for V and 0 bases for J; bases not matched to a gene: 6. This CDR3 contains 17 residues. The CDR3 DNA follows: TGTGCCAGTAGTATACGGCTAGCGGGGGCGAACCAAGAGACCCAGTACTTC. Protein product: CASSIRLAGANQETQYF.

As concerns this clone: It is unclear where the CDR3 begins or ends on the DNA, so no DNA is shown, and the CDR3 is as TCRdb lists it. The V gene is TRBV7-2, the J gene TRBJ1-1; TRBD1, the D gene given by the table, was not confirmed from the DNA. The length of the CDR3 is 16 amino acids, counting both ends. Germline lookup yields CDR1 SGHTA and CDR2 FQGNSA. The CDR3 loop is CASSLFGPGENTEAFF.

This chain connects TRBV5-6 to TRBJ2-4; D gene ambiguous. CDR1 and CDR2 from the germline V gene are SGHDT and YYEEEE. With 5 bases removed from V and 3 bases from J, the gap between germline ends came to 9 bases. This CDR3 has 13 residues. Here the CDR3 reads CASRGYGKNIQYF. The CDR3 region has the DNA TGTGCCAGCAGGGGCTACGGCAAAAACATTCAGTACTTC.

The V and J genes are TRBV6-5 and TRBJ2-1; D is possibly TRBD2 (5 bases). Germline loops: CDR1 MNHEY, CDR2 SVGAGI. This CDR3 contains 12 residues. V gave up 7 bases and J gave up 5 bases, with 9 bases separating them. CDR3 nucleotide sequence: TGTGCCAGCATGAGGGCGGACAATGAGCAGTTCTTC. Its protein product is CASMRADNEQFF.

The sample holds a few counts of this clone. The gene calls are TRBV5-4 and TRBJ1-5; possibly TRBD1 for D (5 bases). Per the germline V gene, CDR1 is SGHNT and CDR2 is YYREEE (reference sequence). V lost 2 bases and J 0 bases, leaving 9 bases between the germline ends. CDR3 length: 15 amino acids. CDR3 nucleotide sequence: TGTGCCAGCAGCTTTGGGGGGATTAGCAATCAGCCCCAGCATTTT. This encodes CASSFGGISNQPQHF.

V gene TRBV7-9 combines with J gene TRBJ2-2, with 9 positions matching TRBD1. Unmatched junction bases numbered 11, after V lost 5 bases and J lost 7 bases. This CDR3 comprises 16 residues. Germline CDR1 is SEHNR and CDR2 is FQNEAQ (reference sequence). The CDR3 coding sequence is TGTGCCAGCAGCCTAACAGGGGGCGAGACCGGCGGGGAGCTGTTTTTT. It yields the protein CASSLTGGETGGELFF. Using reference TRBV7-9 and TRBJ2-2 for the parts outside the CDR3, the full variable domain is DTGVSQNPRHKITKRGQNVTFRCDPISEHNRLYWYRQTLGQGPEFLTYFQNEAQLEKSRLLSDRFSAERPKGSFSTLEIQRTEQGDSAMYLCASSLTGGETGGELFFGEGSRLTVL.

CDR3 coding DNA: TGTGCCAGCAGCTTATTAGGAGACGGGCCCGGGGTGTTTTTT. Translating gives CASSLLGDGPGVFF. V usage is TRBV7-9 and J usage is TRBJ2-2; D might be TRBD2 (5 bases). The CDR3 is made up of 14 amino acids. Germline lookup yields CDR1 SEHNR and CDR2 FQNEAQ (reference sequence). The ends were cut back, 2 bases at V and 15 bases at J, with 19 bases in the middle.